Listed below are T cell receptor beta chains from one sample, sequenced in a study of shared clonotypes between healthy human individuals. Clones were read by immunoSEQ multiplex PCR, and TCRdb kept only the in-frame ones, dropping some. Among hundreds of thousands of clones listed, around two thirds were seen once. Material for sequencing was memory CD4+ T cells sorted from blood. The receptor source for this set is a woman aged 30 to 39 in good health. Each CDR3 is given without its conserved first and last residue. Each record gives: J gene, V gene, CDR3 protein.

j_gene: TRBJ2-2; v_gene: TRBV7-2; CDR3aa: ASSRGLAGGTGELF
j_gene: TRBJ2-2; v_gene: TRBV14; CDR3aa: ASSFRLPGELF
j_gene: TRBJ2-7; v_gene: TRBV10-1; CDR3aa: ASSELGSLSEQY
j_gene: TRBJ2-7; v_gene: TRBV7-9; CDR3aa: ASSFYQGPEQY
j_gene: TRBJ2-3; v_gene: TRBV7-8; CDR3aa: ASSGRTSGSLSGTDTQY
j_gene: TRBJ2-7; v_gene: TRBV11-2; CDR3aa: ASRQNQGVYEQY
j_gene: TRBJ2-3; v_gene: TRBV18; CDR3aa: ASSPRLDSRFTDTQY
j_gene: TRBJ2-7; v_gene: TRBV7-2; CDR3aa: ASSPSSSATYEQY
j_gene: TRBJ2-3; v_gene: TRBV19; CDR3aa: ASSIGQGSLDTQY
j_gene: TRBJ1-3; v_gene: TRBV4-1; CDR3aa: ASSQDTWGQSGNTIY
j_gene: TRBJ1-2; v_gene: TRBV14; CDR3aa: ASSQVDRIYGYT
j_gene: TRBJ1-1; v_gene: TRBV27; CDR3aa: ASSYLGTGVGSEAF
j_gene: TRBJ2-3; v_gene: TRBV5-4; CDR3aa: ASTSHHTDTQY
j_gene: TRBJ2-1; v_gene: TRBV20-1; CDR3aa: SARDEEQF
j_gene: TRBJ2-3; v_gene: TRBV7-3; CDR3aa: ASSLNSGTDTQY
j_gene: TRBJ1-5; v_gene: TRBV2; CDR3aa: ASSHDRQPQH
j_gene: TRBJ2-6; v_gene: TRBV4-1; CDR3aa: ASSQPGLSVEGANVLT
j_gene: TRBJ2-6; v_gene: TRBV15; CDR3aa: ATSRDPIGSGANVLT
j_gene: TRBJ1-5; v_gene: TRBV2; CDR3aa: ASKTGGISQPQH
j_gene: TRBJ2-1; v_gene: TRBV18; CDR3aa: ASSSFYNEQF
j_gene: TRBJ2-1; v_gene: TRBV5-1; CDR3aa: ASSLGDRDFHEQF
j_gene: TRBJ2-6; v_gene: TRBV7-2; CDR3aa: ASSLGHSGANVLT
j_gene: TRBJ2-7; v_gene: TRBV10-1; CDR3aa: ASSESSGYEQY
j_gene: TRBJ1-2; v_gene: TRBV4-2; CDR3aa: ASSQYEGTNYGYT
j_gene: TRBJ1-2; v_gene: TRBV9; CDR3aa: ASSPLSHSPGTRKVDYGYT
j_gene: TRBJ2-7; v_gene: TRBV5-1; CDR3aa: ASSLYRTPLY
j_gene: TRBJ1-1; v_gene: TRBV13; CDR3aa: ASSFGRDLGNTEAF
j_gene: TRBJ2-5; v_gene: TRBV7-9; CDR3aa: ASSGGWGGQETQY
j_gene: TRBJ2-5; v_gene: TRBV30; CDR3aa: AWRGLGGETQY
j_gene: TRBJ2-3; v_gene: TRBV13; CDR3aa: ASSAGTSGSVAQY
j_gene: TRBJ2-6; v_gene: TRBV28; CDR3aa: ASSLSGPGQALAGANVLT
j_gene: TRBJ1-5; v_gene: TRBV6-4; CDR3aa: ASDPLRGGDQPQH
j_gene: TRBJ1-2; v_gene: TRBV6-1; CDR3aa: ASSEVGAGDLYGYT
j_gene: TRBJ2-1; v_gene: TRBV19; CDR3aa: ASSRPSSGRSNEQF
j_gene: TRBJ2-2; v_gene: TRBV27; CDR3aa: ASRVDSLLTGELF
j_gene: TRBJ1-4; v_gene: TRBV28; CDR3aa: ASSSDPTANEKLF
j_gene: TRBJ2-1; v_gene: TRBV30; CDR3aa: AWSISGYNEQF
j_gene: TRBJ2-2; v_gene: TRBV4-2; CDR3aa: ASSQGLAGEYTGELF